The source of this T cell receptor beta chain is a study of T cell changes during pregnancy in multiple sclerosis. This CDR3 spans 13 amino acids. With 9 bases clipped from V and 7 bases from J, the junction kept 4 bases outside the gene matches. Germline V lookup: CDR1 LNHDA, CDR2 SQIVND (reference sequence). The method was immunoSEQ multiplex PCR; TCRdb's version includes in-frame clones alone and lacks a portion of them. The table has about 36,000 clones, more than 75% seen once. The chain recombines TRBV19 with TRBJ1-6; 9 bases map to TRBD1. The input for sequencing was CD4+ T cells from peripheral blood mononuclear cells, taken in the first trimester of pregnancy. This receptor was obtained from a female donor with multiple sclerosis, enrolled in a pregnancy study. DNA for the CDR3: TGTGCCAGCCGACAGGGGGGGAATTCACCCCTCCACTTT. Amino acids: CASRQGGNSPLHF.